This section outlines one T cell receptor (beta chain) sequence together with its context. Its antigen is as yet unknown. Only in-frame clones appear in the TCRdb table, and some are missing; sequencing was by immunoSEQ multiplex PCR. The data hold around 110,000 clones, with roughly 90% observed a single time. The CDR3 totals 13 residues. The ends were cut back, 6 bases at V and 6 bases at J, with 14 bases in the middle. The germline gives CDR1 MNHEY, CDR2 SVGEGT. The data stem from a study of T cell responses to AZD1222 COVID-19 vaccine. General study findings and limits: Spike-specific TCR repertoires showed rising breadth and depth after two AZD1222 doses. Donor demographics were predominantly white British with a female majority; clonal diversity may be underestimated. Sampling captured repertoires only after the peak T cell response.

V gene TRBV6-2 or TRBV6-3 combines with J gene TRBJ1-2; perhaps TRBD1 as D (5 bases). Sequencing was performed on peripheral blood, taken on day 0 of AZD1222 vaccination. This receptor was taken from an adult in good health. CDR3 DNA sequence: TGTGCCAGCAGCTATTCTGCGGGGCATGGCTACACCTTC. Translated, it gives CASSYSAGHGYTF.